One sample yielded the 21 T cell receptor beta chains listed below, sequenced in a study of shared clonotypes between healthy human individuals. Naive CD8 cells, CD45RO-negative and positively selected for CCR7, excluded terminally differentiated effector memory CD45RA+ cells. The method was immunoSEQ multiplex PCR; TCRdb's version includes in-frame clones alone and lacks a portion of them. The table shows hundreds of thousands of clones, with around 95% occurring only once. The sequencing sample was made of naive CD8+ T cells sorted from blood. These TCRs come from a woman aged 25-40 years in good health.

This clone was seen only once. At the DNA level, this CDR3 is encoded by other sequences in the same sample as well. In DNA form, the CDR3 reads TGTGCCAGCAGTTACTCGGGTGGCGGGGGCACTGAAGCTTTCTTT. It translates to CASSYSGGGGTEAFF. This chain links TRBV6-5 with TRBJ1-1, with TRBD1 as a possible D gene (5 bases). Looked up from germline, CDR1 is MNHEY and CDR2 is SVGAGI. Deletions cut 0 bases from V and 4 bases from J, with 12 bases between. This CDR3 is built from 15 residues.

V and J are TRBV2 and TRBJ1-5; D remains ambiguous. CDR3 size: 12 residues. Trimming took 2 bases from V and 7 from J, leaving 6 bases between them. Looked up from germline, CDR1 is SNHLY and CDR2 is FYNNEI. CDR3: CASSESGQPQHF. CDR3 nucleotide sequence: TGTGCCAGCAGTGAATCGGGACAGCCCCAGCATTTT.

CDR3 sequence (DNA): TGTGCCAGCAGTGAAGGGATGGGAGAAGAGACCCAGTACTTC. Amino acids: CASSEGMGEETQYF. This chain joins TRBV6-1 and TRBJ2-5, with D perhaps TRBD2 (5 bases). CDR3 length: 14 residues. From germline, CDR1 is MNHNS and CDR2 SASEGT. The V end lost 1 base, the J end lost 3 bases, and 9 bases lay between the germline ends.

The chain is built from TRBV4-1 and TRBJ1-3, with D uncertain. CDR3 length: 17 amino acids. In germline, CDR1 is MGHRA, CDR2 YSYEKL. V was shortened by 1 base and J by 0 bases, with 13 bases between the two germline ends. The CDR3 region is CASSQVVRRSSGNTIYF. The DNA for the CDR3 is TGCGCCAGCAGCCAAGTAGTTAGAAGGAGCTCTGGAAACACCATATATTTT.

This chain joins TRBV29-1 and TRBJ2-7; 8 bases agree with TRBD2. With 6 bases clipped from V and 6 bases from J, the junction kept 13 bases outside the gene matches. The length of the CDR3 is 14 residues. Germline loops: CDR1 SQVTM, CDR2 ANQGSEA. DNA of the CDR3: TGCAGCGTCGGCGGAGACGGACTAGCCGCCGAGCAGTACTTC. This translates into CSVGGDGLAAEQYF.

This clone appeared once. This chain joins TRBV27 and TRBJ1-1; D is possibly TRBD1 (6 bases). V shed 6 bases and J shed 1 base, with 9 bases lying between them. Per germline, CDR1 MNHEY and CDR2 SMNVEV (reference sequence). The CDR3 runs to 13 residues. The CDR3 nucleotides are TGTGCCAGCAGACCAGGGGCGAACACTGAAGCTTTCTTT. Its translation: CASRPGANTEAFF.

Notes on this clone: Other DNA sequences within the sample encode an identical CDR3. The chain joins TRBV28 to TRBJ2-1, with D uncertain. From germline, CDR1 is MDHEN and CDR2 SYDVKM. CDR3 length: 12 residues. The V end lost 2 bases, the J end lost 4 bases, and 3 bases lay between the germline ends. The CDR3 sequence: CASSLGYNEQFF. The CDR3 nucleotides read TGTGCCAGCAGTTTAGGGTACAATGAGCAGTTCTTC.

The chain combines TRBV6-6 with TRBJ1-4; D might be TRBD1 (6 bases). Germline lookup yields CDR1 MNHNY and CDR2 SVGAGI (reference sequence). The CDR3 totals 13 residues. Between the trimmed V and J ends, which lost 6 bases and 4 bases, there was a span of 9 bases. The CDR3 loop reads CASSDRYNEKLFF. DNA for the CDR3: TGTGCCAGCAGCGACAGGTATAATGAAAAACTGTTTTTT.

This CDR3 reads CASSTPDRGNYGYTF. The CDR3 DNA follows: TGTGCCAGCAGTACACCCGACAGGGGTAACTATGGCTACACCTTC. The chain couples TRBV2 to TRBJ1-2; 8 nucleotides match TRBD1. The CDR3 covers 15 residues. CDR1 is SNHLY, CDR2 FYNNEI, per germline. The junction had 6 bases not matched to a gene; V was cut back by 5 bases and J by 1 base. Variable domain in full (rest from reference TRBV2 and TRBJ1-2): EPEVTQTPSHQVTQMGQEVILRCVPISNHLYFYWYRQILGQKVEFLVSFYNNEISEKSEIFDDQFSVERPDGSNFTLKIRSTKLEDSAMYFCASSTPDRGNYGYTFGSGTRLTVV.

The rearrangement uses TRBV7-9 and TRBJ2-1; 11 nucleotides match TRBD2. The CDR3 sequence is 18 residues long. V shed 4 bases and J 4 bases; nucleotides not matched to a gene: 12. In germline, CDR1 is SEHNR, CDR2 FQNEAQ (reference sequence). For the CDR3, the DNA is TGTGCCAGCAGCTCTAGTCGGATAGCGGGAGGGAAATACAATGAGCAGTTCTTC. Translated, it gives CASSSSRIAGGKYNEQFF. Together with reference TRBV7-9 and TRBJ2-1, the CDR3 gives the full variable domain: DTGVSQNPRHKITKRGQNVTFRCDPISEHNRLYWYRQTLGQGPEFLTYFQNEAQLEKSRLLSDRFSAERPKGSFSTLEIQRTEQGDSAMYLCASSSSRIAGGKYNEQFFGPGTRLTVL.

The CDR3 reads CASSLASRDYEQYF. The CDR3 nucleotides are TGTGCCAGCAGTTTAGCTTCCAGGGACTACGAGCAGTACTTC. J is TRBJ2-7 and V is TRBV27, with D perhaps TRBD1 (5 bases). The CDR3 spans 14 residues. The germline V gene has CDR1 MNHEY and CDR2 SMNVEV (reference sequence). V lost 2 bases and J 3 bases, leaving 11 bases between the germline ends.

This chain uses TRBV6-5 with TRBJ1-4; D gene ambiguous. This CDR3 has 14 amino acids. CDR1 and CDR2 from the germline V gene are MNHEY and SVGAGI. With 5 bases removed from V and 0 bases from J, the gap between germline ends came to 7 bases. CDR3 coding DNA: TGTGCCAGCAGTAGGACGACAACTAATGAAAAACTGTTTTTT. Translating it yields CASSRTTTNEKLFF.

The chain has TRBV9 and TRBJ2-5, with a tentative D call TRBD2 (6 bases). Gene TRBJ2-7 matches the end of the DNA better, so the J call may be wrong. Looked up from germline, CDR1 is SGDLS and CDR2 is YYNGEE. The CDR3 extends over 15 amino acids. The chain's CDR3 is CASSVAYGGAYEQYF. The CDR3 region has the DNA TGTGCCAGCAGCGTAGCCTACGGGGGAGCCTACGAGCAGTACTTC.

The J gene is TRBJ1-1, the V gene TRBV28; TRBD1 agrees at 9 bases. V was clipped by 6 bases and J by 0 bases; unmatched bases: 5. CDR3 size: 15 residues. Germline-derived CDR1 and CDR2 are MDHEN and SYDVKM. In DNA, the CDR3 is TGTGCCAGCAGATGGGGGACAGGGATGAACACTGAAGCTTTCTTT. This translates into CASRWGTGMNTEAFF.

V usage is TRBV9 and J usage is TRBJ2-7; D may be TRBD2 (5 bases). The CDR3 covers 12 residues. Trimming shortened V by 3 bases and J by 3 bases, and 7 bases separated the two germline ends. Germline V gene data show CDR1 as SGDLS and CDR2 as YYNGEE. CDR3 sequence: CASSASGYEQYF. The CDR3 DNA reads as TGTGCCAGCAGCGCGAGCGGCTACGAGCAGTACTTC.

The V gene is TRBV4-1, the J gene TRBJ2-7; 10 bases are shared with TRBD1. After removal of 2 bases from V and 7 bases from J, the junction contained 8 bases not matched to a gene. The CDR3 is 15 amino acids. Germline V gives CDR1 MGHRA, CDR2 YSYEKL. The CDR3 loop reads CASSQSGTGAGEQYF. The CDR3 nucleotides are TGCGCCAGCAGCCAATCTGGGACAGGGGCGGGGGAGCAGTACTTC.

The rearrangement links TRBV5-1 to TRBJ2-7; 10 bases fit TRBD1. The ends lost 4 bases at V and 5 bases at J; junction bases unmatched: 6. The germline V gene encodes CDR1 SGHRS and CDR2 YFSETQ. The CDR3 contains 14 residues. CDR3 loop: CASSMGDRGNEQYF. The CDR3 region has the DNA TGCGCCAGCAGCATGGGGGACAGGGGCAACGAGCAGTACTTC. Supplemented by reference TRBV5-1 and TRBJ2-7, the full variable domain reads KAGVTQTPRYLIKTRGQQVTLSCSPISGHRSVSWYQQTPGQGLQFLFEYFSETQRNKGNFPGRFSGRQFSNSRSEMNVSTLELGDSALYLCASSMGDRGNEQYFGPGTRLTVT.

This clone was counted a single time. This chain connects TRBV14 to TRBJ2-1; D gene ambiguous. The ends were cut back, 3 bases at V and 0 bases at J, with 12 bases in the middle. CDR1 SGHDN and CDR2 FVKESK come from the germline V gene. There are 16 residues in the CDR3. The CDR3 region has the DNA TGTGCCAGCAGCCAGGCCCCTAGAATCTCCTACAATGAGCAGTTCTTC. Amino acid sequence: CASSQAPRISYNEQFF.

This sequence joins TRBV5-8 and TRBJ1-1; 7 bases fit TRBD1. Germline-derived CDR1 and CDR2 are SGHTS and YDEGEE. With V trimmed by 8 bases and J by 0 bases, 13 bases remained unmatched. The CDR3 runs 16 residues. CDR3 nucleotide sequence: TGTGCCAGTACCACCCCTTGGGACAGCATGAACACTGAAGCTTTCTTT. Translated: CASTTPWDSMNTEAFF.

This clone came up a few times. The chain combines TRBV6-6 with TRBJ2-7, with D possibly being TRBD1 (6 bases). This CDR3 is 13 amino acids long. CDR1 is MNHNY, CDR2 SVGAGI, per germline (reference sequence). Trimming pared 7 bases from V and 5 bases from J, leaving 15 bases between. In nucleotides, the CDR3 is TGTGCCAGCACGGCGTACAGGGTGCACGAGCAGTACTTC. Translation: CASTAYRVHEQYF.

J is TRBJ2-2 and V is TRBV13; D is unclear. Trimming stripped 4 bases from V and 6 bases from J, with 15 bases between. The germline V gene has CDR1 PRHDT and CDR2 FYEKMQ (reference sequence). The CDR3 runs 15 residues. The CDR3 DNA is TGTGCCAGCAGCTGGGCAATCGAAAATCCCGGGGAGCTGTTTTTT. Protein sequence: CASSWAIENPGELFF.